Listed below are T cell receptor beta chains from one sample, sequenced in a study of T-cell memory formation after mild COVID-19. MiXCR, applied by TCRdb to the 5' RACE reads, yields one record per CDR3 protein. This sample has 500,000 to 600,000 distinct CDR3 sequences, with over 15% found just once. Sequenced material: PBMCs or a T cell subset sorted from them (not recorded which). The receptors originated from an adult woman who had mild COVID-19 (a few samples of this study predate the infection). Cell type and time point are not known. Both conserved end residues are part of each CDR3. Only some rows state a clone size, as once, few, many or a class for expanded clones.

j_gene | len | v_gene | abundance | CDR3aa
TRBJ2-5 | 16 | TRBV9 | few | CASSVEDRVLEETQYF
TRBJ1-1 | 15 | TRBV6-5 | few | CASSTLDRGKSEAFF
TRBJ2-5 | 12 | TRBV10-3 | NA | CAIRDLAETQYF
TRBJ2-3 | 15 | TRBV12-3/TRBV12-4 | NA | CASSLGGGEEDTQYF
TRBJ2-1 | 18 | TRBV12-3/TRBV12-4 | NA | CASSLRTSGGHFYNEQFF
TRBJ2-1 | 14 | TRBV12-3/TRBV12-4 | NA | CASRTGATYNEQFF
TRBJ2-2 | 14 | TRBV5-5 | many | CASTKDGNTGELFF
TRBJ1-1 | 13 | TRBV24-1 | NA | CATSDNTNTEAFF
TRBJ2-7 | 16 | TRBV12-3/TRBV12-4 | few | CASSGGVRGASYEQYF
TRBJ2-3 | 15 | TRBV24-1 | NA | CATSDSRQPTDTQYF
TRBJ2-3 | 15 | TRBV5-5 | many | CASSTRQTRTDIGDF
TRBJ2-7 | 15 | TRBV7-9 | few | CASSLGQPTTYEQYF
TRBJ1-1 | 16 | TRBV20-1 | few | CSAGYRGPYHPAQAFF
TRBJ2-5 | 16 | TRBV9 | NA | CASSPVGQDPQETQYF
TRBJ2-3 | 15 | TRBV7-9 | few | CASSLIGAGTDTQYF
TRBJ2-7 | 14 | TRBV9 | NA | CASSVAGISYEQYF
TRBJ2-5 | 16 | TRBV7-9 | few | CASSLISGTGTETQYF
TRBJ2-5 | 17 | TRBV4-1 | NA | CASSQEFGLAGAGTQYF
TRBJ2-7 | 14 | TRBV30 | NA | CAWSWSAGFYEQYF
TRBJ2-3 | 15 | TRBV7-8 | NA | CASRRAISSTDTQYF
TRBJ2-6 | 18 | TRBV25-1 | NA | CASSDRGAAGSGANVLTF
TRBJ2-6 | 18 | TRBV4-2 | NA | CASSQGQGPLSGANVLTF
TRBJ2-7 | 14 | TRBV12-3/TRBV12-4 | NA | CASSLSPGGWEQYF
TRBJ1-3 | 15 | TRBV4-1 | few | CASSQVGLSGNTIYF
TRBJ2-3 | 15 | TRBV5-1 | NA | CASSLGARNTDTQYF
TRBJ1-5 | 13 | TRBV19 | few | CASSGNRNQPQHF
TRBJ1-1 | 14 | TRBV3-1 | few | CASSQYILNTEAFF
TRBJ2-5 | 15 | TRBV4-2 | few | CASSQVGAQWETQYF
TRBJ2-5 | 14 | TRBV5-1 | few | CASKPGSNQETQYF
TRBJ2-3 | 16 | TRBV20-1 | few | CSANSRRRGNTDTQYF
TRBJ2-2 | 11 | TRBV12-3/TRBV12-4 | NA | CASRSAGELFF
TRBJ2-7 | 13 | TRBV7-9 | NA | CASSLTPSDEQYF
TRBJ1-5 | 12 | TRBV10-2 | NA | CATGTANQPQHF
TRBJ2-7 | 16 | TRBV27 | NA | CASSLGPPRSGYEQYF
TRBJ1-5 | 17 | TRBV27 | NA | CASKRGGNGFSNQPQHF
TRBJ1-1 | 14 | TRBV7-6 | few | CASSSQGPNTEAFF
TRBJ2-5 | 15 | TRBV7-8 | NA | CASSLALLDRETQYF
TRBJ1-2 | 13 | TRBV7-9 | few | CASSLVSLDGYTF
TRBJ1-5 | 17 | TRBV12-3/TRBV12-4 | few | CASRLGVAGYSNQPQHF
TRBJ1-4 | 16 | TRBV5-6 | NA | CASSLFFGTVTEKLFF
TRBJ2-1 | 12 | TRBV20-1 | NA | CSGWRASDEQFF
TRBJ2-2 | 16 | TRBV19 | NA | CASSITAGGRTGELFF
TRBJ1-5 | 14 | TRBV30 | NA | CAWRTGKSGQPQHF
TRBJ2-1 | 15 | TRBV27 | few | CASSRGQGVYNEQFF
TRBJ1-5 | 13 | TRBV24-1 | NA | CATSGGGGQPQHF
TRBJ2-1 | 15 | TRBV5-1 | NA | CASSSGLPNHNEQFF
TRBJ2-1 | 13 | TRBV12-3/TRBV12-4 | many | CASSLVAALEQFF
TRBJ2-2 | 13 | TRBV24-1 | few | CATSLRVTGELFF